The 23 T cell receptor beta chains reported below all come from one sample, sequenced in a study of cytomegalovirus exposure and HLA in healthy donors (dated by TCRdb to about 2017). The method behind the library was the immunoSEQ multiplex PCR assay. A mixture of 60 forward primers for TCR Vbeta segments and 13 reverse primers for TCR Jbeta segments was used in the multiplex PCR. The table comes from immuneACCESS by way of TCRdb, which keeps in-frame sequences with V and J called. Part of the clones is missing from these tables; in studies checked, under half for an unresolved V gene and the rest for unknown reasons. For this sample there are around 130,000 clones; around four fifths appear just once. 0.95% to 1.5% of the sample belongs to the ten largest clones. Source material: PBMCs. Receptors originate from a boy aged 5-17 years in good health and CMV-seronegative.

V and J are TRBV7-9 and TRBJ2-2; 7 bases are a match to TRBD2. The CDR3 covers 15 residues. V lost 6 bases to trimming and J lost 6 bases; unmatched junction nucleotides: 10. Germline V gene sequence: CDR1 SEHNR, CDR2 FQNEAQ (reference sequence). The DNA of the CDR3 is TGTGCCAGCAGGGCGGCGGGAGTTAAGGCCGGGGAGCTGTTTTTT. Its protein product is CASRAAGVKAGELFF.

CDR3 in amino acids: CASFWGSDGTDTQYF. CDR3 DNA: TGTGCCAGCTTCTGGGGCAGCGACGGGACAGATACGCAGTATTTT. The V gene is TRBV6-1, the J gene TRBJ2-3; D might be TRBD1 (5 bases). CDR1 and CDR2 (germline): MNHNS, SASEGT. Trimming removed 8 bases at V and 3 bases at J, with 18 bases between. CDR3 length: 15 amino acids.

The V and J genes are TRBV6-6 and TRBJ1-5; 8 positions match TRBD1. This CDR3 has 15 amino acids. CDR1 MNHNY and CDR2 SVGAGI come from the germline V gene (reference sequence). Germline trimming cut 5 bases from V and 1 base from J; bases unmatched to any gene: 4. As DNA, the CDR3 is TGTGCCAGCAGTGTGGACAGGGAGAGCAATCAGCCCCAGCATTTT. As protein: CASSVDRESNQPQHF.

Worth noting for this clone: At one of its ends the junction is not consistent with the germline gene, which may arise from a read error. The rearrangement uses TRBV7-9 and TRBJ2-1, with 7 bases matching TRBD2. This CDR3 region has 12 residues. Germline values: CDR1 SEHNR, CDR2 FQNEAQ (reference sequence). This chain's CDR3 is CASSLVNGLELF. As DNA, the CDR3 is TGTGCCAGCAGCTTAGTAAACGGACTAGAGCTCTTC.

Only one count was recorded for this clone. The V and J genes are TRBV5-1 and TRBJ2-1; D is unclear. Germline loops: CDR1 SGHRS, CDR2 YFSETQ. The CDR3 is 13 residues long. The ends were cut back, 1 base at V and 5 bases at J, with 7 bases in the middle. This CDR3 reads CASSLFSHNEQFF. Written as DNA, the CDR3 is TGCGCCAGCAGCTTGTTTAGTCACAATGAGCAGTTCTTC.

This clone was seen a few times. V and J are TRBV27 and TRBJ1-2; 7 positions agree with TRBD1. The J segment lost 6 bases and the V segment lost 5 bases, leaving 3 bases of the junction unmatched. Germline V gene data show CDR1 as MNHEY and CDR2 as SMNVEV (reference sequence). The CDR3 totals 12 residues. CDR3 protein: CASSATGNGYTF. DNA for the CDR3: TGTGCCAGCAGTGCGACAGGGAATGGCTACACCTTC.

In its sample, this clone was seen once. The chain employs TRBV30 and TRBJ2-5, with D perhaps TRBD2 (6 bases). The better agreement between TRBJ2-7 and the DNA end casts doubt on the J call. In germline, CDR1 is GTSNPN, CDR2 SVGIG (reference sequence). The length of the CDR3 is 14 residues. CDR3 coding DNA: TGTGCCTGGAGTTTTTCGGACTACGCCTACGAGCAGTACTTC. Translating gives CAWSFSDYAYEQYF.

The chain carries TRBV27 and TRBJ2-7; D is perhaps TRBD1 (7 bases). Germline V gives CDR1 MNHEY, CDR2 SMNVEV (reference sequence). Trimming cost V 4 bases and J 4 bases, with 14 bases left between them. The CDR3 is 14 residues long. The CDR3 DNA follows: TGTGCCAGCAGTTCGATGACAGGGACTTACGAGCAGTACTTC. Translated, it gives CASSSMTGTYEQYF.

V gene TRBV4-3 combines with J gene TRBJ2-1; D gene ambiguous. Trimming shortened V by 1 base and J by 1 base, and 8 bases separated the two germline ends. Germline V CDR1 and CDR2: LGHNA, YSLEER. This CDR3 is built from 15 residues. This chain's CDR3 is CASSQVAYSYNEQFF. In DNA, the CDR3 is TGCGCCAGCAGCCAAGTAGCTTATTCCTACAATGAGCAGTTCTTC.

The chain uses TRBV28 and TRBJ1-5; 7 bases align to TRBD1. From germline, CDR1 is MDHEN and CDR2 SYDVKM. V lost 5 bases and J lost 2; bases outside the gene matches: 3. The CDR3 runs to 14 residues. CDR3 in DNA: TGTGCCAGCAGTCTAGGGGGCGGCAATCAGCCCCAGCATTTT. It translates to CASSLGGGNQPQHF. The full variable domain, completed using reference TRBV28 and TRBJ1-5, is DVKVTQSSRYLVKRTGEKVFLECVQDMDHENMFWYRQDPGLGLRLIYFSYDVKMKEKGDIPEGYSVSREKKERFSLILESASTNQTSMYLCASSLGGGNQPQHFGDGTRLSIL.

The V call is TRBV5-4, the J call TRBJ2-3; D is uncertain. V was shortened by 4 bases and J by 8 bases, with 11 bases between the two germline ends. CDR3 size: 12 residues. CDR1 SGHNT and CDR2 YYREEE come from the germline V gene (reference sequence). The chain's CDR3 is CASSGPVGTQYF. The DNA of the CDR3 is TGTGCCAGCAGCGGGCCTGTAGGTACGCAGTATTTT. The whole variable domain, remainder taken from reference TRBV5-4 and TRBJ2-3, is ETGVTQSPTHLIKTRGQQVTLRCSSQSGHNTVSWYQQALGQGPQFIFQYYREEENGRGNFPPRFSGLQFPNYSSELNVNALELDDSALYLCASSGPVGTQYFGPGTRLTVL.

This rearrangement joins TRBV5-1 to TRBJ1-2, with TRBD1 matching over 10 bases. J was trimmed by 6 bases and V by 4 bases; bases with no gene match: 6. The germline V gene encodes CDR1 SGHRS and CDR2 YFSETQ. The CDR3 is 14 residues long. Here the CDR3 reads CASSAGTGADGYTF. The DNA for the CDR3 is TGCGCCAGCAGCGCCGGGACAGGGGCCGATGGCTACACCTTC.

This clone was seen a single time. CDR3 nucleotide sequence: TGTGCCAGCAGATCTACCCAGGGGGCGCTTTACGAGCAGTACTTC. It codes for CASRSTQGALYEQYF. V is TRBV6-6 and J is TRBJ2-7; TRBD1 agrees at 8 bases. The CDR3 covers 15 residues. V was clipped by 6 bases and J by 4 bases; unmatched bases: 11. CDR1 is MNHNY and CDR2 is SVGAGI in the germline V gene (reference sequence).

This clone has only a few counts. The V and J genes are TRBV7-9 and TRBJ1-3; 7 bases line up with TRBD1. Germline V gene lookup returns CDR1 SEHNR and CDR2 FQNEAQ (reference sequence). The CDR3 loop spans 14 amino acids. Trimming at V came to 7 bases and at J to 6 bases, leaving 9 bases not matched to a gene. CDR3 in amino acids: CASTLTGTVNTIYF. The CDR3 DNA reads TGTGCCAGCACCCTTACGGGGACAGTAAACACCATATATTTT.

V gene TRBV5-4 combines with J gene TRBJ2-1; a possible D gene is TRBD1 (5 bases). Germline CDR1 reads SGHNT; CDR2 reads YYREEE (reference sequence). The CDR3 consists of 14 residues. V lost 4 bases and J 2 bases, leaving 10 bases between the germline ends. CDR3 coding DNA: TGTGCCAGCAGCCTCAGGGAACCCTACAATGAGCAGTTCTTC. This codes for CASSLREPYNEQFF.

V is TRBV5-6 and J is TRBJ2-1; 9 bases agree with TRBD1. The V segment lost 4 bases and the J segment 10 bases; nucleotides outside the gene matches: 9. Per the germline V gene, CDR1 is SGHDT and CDR2 is YYEEEE. This CDR3 region has 14 residues. This chain's CDR3 is CASSRPYRGPEQFF. The CDR3 DNA reads as TGTGCCAGCAGCCGACCCTACAGGGGGCCCGAGCAGTTCTTC.

This chain joins TRBV4-2 and TRBJ2-1; 11 nucleotides match TRBD2. Germline V gene sequence: CDR1 LGHNA, CDR2 YNFKEQ. Trimming cost V 1 base and J 4 bases; bases outside gene matches: 6. CDR3 size: 17 residues. CDR3 in amino acids: CASSQATTSGIYNEQFF. Written as DNA, the CDR3 is TGTGCCAGCAGCCAAGCTACGACTAGCGGGATATACAATGAGCAGTTCTTC.

This clone has just a few counts. This chain joins TRBV18 and TRBJ2-2; the match to TRBD1 covers 7 bases. V gave up 3 bases and J gave up 6 bases; unmatched junction bases: 7. This CDR3 has 15 residues. Germline CDR1 KGHSH, CDR2 LQKENI. DNA of the CDR3: TGTGCCAGCTCACCCCGGGACAGTCCCTCCGGGGAGCTGTTTTTT. It translates to CASSPRDSPSGELFF.

The chain is built from TRBV4-1 and TRBJ1-2; D is unclear. Germline CDR1 is MGHRA and CDR2 is YSYEKL. The CDR3 is 15 residues long. Between the trimmed V and J ends, which lost 2 bases and 0 bases, there was a span of 10 bases. In nucleotides, the CDR3 is TGCGCCAGCAGCCAATTCGTGTCGGCTAACTATGGCTACACCTTC. Protein sequence: CASSQFVSANYGYTF.

This clone was found once. V usage is TRBV30 and J usage is TRBJ1-1; 10 bases map to TRBD1. The CDR3 sequence is 13 residues long. The junction had 6 bases not matched to a gene; V was cut back by 0 bases and J by 11 bases. Germline CDR1 GTSNPN, CDR2 SVGIG (reference sequence). The CDR3 DNA reads as TGTGCCTGGAGTGTATGGCTGGGACAGGGGGCTTTCTTT. Translating gives CAWSVWLGQGAFF.

The chain joins TRBV4-1 to TRBJ2-2; 13 bases map to TRBD2. CDR1 MGHRA and CDR2 YSYEKL come from the germline V gene. The CDR3 contains 17 residues. V lost 2 bases to trimming and J lost 7 bases; unmatched junction nucleotides: 7. CDR3 region: CASSQPTSGRAGGELFF. The CDR3 DNA is TGCGCCAGCAGCCAACCAACTAGCGGGAGGGCTGGCGGGGAGCTGTTTTTT.

The chain couples TRBV5-1 to TRBJ1-1, with 11 nucleotides matching TRBD1. The CDR3 has 17 amino acids. In germline, CDR1 is SGHRS, CDR2 YFSETQ. With 4 bases clipped from V and 5 bases from J, the junction kept 13 bases outside the gene matches. The CDR3 here is CASSLYPLGQGATEAFF. CDR3 DNA sequence: TGCGCCAGCAGCCTTTACCCCCTCGGACAGGGGGCGACTGAAGCTTTCTTT.

This clone was found a few times. The chain couples TRBV6-4 to TRBJ2-2; a weak D match, TRBD1 (5 bases). V lost 6 bases and J 4 bases, leaving 9 bases between the germline ends. In germline, CDR1 is MRHNA, CDR2 SNTAGT. This CDR3 region has 13 residues. The CDR3 protein is CASRGAFTGELFF. CDR3 DNA sequence: TGTGCCAGCAGAGGGGCTTTCACCGGGGAGCTGTTTTTT.